This T cell receptor beta chain was recovered during a study of beta chain features in type 1 diabetes. Expressed TCRB transcripts were sequenced, since all the RNA that had been isolated was reverse transcribed. Assay used: immunoSEQ multiplex PCR; TCRdb lists only in-frame clones, some missing. The sample gives 600,000 to 750,000 clones, 9.5% to 15% of which show up once; around 0.12% is in the top ten. Concerning this clone: Antigen: not known.

Germline CDR1 and CDR2: LGHNA and YSLEER. J was trimmed by 6 bases and V by 4 bases; bases with no gene match: 6. This CDR3 spans 15 amino acids. The study, taken as a whole, reports: When Type 1 diabetes patients were examined, their TCRB CDR3s proved moderately but significantly shorter in all four CD4+ subsets.

Source material: naive CD4+ T cells from blood. The clonotype originates from a young man with type 1 diabetes. The V and J genes are TRBV4-3 and TRBJ1-6, with 7 bases identical to TRBD1. For the CDR3, the DNA is TGCGCCAGCAGCCCATCCACAGGGGTTAATTCACCCCTCCACTTT. It encodes CASSPSTGVNSPLHF.